These 6 T cell receptor beta chains were sequenced from one sample in a study of cytomegalovirus exposure and HLA in healthy donors (dated by TCRdb to about 2017). Receptor amplification or capture employed the immunoSEQ multiplex PCR assay. For the multiplex PCR, a mixture combining 60 forward primers for TCR Vbeta segments and 13 reverse primers for TCR Jbeta segments was used. This immuneACCESS table, as held by TCRdb, lists in-frame sequences with V and J called but not all clones. Of the missing ones, under half trace to an unresolved V gene in checked studies; the others have no known cause. Counted in this sample were some 110,000 clones; roughly 73% of them appeared once. The ten most abundant clones make up around 2.5% of the sample. The sequenced material came from PBMCs. The source is a man aged 40-49 years in good health and CMV-seronegative.

This clone was observed once. The genes are TRBV5-1 and TRBJ2-1; 12 nucleotides match TRBD2. The J segment lost 5 bases and the V segment lost 6 bases, leaving 6 bases of the junction unmatched. The CDR3 length is 15 residues. From germline, CDR1 is SGHRS and CDR2 YFSETQ. The CDR3 DNA reads TGCGCCAGCACCCCGCGACTAGCGGGGGACAATGAGCAGTTCTTC. Translating gives CASTPRLAGDNEQFF.

The V and J genes are TRBV7-9 and TRBJ2-1; possible D gene TRBD2, 6 bases. Trimming took off 2 bases at V and 9 bases at J, with 17 bases between the two ends. The CDR3 contains 15 residues. CDR1 is SEHNR, CDR2 FQNEAQ, per germline (reference sequence). CDR3 region: CASSLLAGNTGEQFF. In DNA, the CDR3 is TGTGCCAGCAGCTTACTTGCGGGGAATACCGGTGAGCAGTTCTTC.

This clone has just a few counts. This chain links TRBV5-8 with TRBJ2-3; 7 bases match TRBD2. Germline loops: CDR1 SGHTS, CDR2 YDEGEE. The CDR3 length is 13 residues. V was pared by 3 bases and J by 9 bases, with 7 bases of the junction left unmatched. CDR3 amino acids: CASSYGLGGTQYF. CDR3 in DNA: TGTGCCAGCAGCTACGGACTAGGAGGCACGCAGTATTTT. The complete variable domain, with remaining parts taken from reference TRBV5-8 and TRBJ2-3, reads EAGVTQSPTHLIKTRGQQATLRCSPISGHTSVYWYQQALGLGLQFLLWYDEGEERNRGNFPPRFSGRQFPNYSSELNVNALELEDSALYLCASSYGLGGTQYFGPGTRLTVL.

CDR3 nucleotide sequence: TGTGCCAGCAGCTTAATCAGGGATGAAGCTTTCTTT. Translation: CASSLIRDEAFF. The chain is built from TRBV7-2 and TRBJ1-1; tentatively, D is TRBD1 (5 bases). Deletions cut 2 bases from V and 7 bases from J, with 8 bases between. CDR3 size: 12 residues. Germline CDR1 is SGHTA and CDR2 is FQGNSA.

V is TRBV10-1 and J is TRBJ1-1; unclear D gene. This CDR3 region has 11 residues. CDR1 WNHNN and CDR2 SYGVQD come from the germline V gene (reference sequence). V lost 5 bases, J lost 4 bases, and 5 bases lay in between. The CDR3 DNA follows: TGCGCCAGCAGTCGGGGCACTGAAGCTTTCTTT. Amino acid sequence: CASSRGTEAFF.

Points on this clone: Other nucleotide sequences in the sample specify the same CDR3. The chain combines TRBV4-1 with TRBJ2-7; 8 bases are shared with TRBD1. This CDR3 region has 13 residues. CDR1 is MGHRA, CDR2 YSYEKL, per germline. With V trimmed by 6 bases and J by 6 bases, 7 bases remained unmatched. CDR3 protein: CASSRDRSGEQYF. For the CDR3, the DNA is TGCGCCAGCAGTCGGGACAGGTCCGGCGAGCAGTACTTC.